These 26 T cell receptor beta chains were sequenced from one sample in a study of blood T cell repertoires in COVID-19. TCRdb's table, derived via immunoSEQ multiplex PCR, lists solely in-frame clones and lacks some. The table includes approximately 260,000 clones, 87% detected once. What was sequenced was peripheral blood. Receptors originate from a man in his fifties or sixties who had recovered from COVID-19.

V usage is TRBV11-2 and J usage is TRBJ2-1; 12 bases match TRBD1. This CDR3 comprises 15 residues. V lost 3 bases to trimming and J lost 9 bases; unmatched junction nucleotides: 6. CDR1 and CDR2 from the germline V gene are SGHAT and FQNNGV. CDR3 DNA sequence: TGTGCCAGCAGCTTCACGGGACAGGGGGCGGGTGAGCAGTTCTTC. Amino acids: CASSFTGQGAGEQFF.

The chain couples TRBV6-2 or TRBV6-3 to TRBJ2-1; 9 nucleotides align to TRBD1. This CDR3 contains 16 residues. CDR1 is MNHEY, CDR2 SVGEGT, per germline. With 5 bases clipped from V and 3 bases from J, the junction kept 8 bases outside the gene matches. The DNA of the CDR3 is TGTGCCAGCAGTGACAGGGGGGCCCTTTTCTACAATGAGCAGTTCTTC. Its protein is CASSDRGALFYNEQFF.

This chain's CDR3 is CATSREGKGAGETQYF. CDR3 DNA sequence: TGTGCCACCAGCAGAGAGGGGAAAGGGGCTGGAGAGACCCAGTACTTC. The chain has TRBV15 and TRBJ2-5; TRBD1 might be the D (5 bases). This CDR3 spans 16 amino acids. V was trimmed by 0 bases and J by 4 bases, leaving 15 bases between them. Germline V lookup: CDR1 LNHNV, CDR2 YYDKDF (reference sequence).

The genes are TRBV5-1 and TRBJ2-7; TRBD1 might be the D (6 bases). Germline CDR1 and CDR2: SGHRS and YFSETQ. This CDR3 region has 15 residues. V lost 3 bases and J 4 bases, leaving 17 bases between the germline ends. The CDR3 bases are TGCGCCAGCAGCTCAGCAAACAAGGGGGAGTACGAGCAGTACTTC. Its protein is CASSSANKGEYEQYF.

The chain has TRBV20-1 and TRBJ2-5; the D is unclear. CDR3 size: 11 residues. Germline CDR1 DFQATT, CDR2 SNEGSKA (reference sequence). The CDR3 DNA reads TGCAGCCTCCAGTACCAAGAGACCCAGTACTTC. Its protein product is CSLQYQETQYF.

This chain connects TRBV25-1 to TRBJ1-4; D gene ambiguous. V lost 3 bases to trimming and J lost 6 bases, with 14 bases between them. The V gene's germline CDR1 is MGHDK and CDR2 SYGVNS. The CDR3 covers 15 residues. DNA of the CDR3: TGTGCCAGCAGTGAGATCCGAGGGTTCCATGAAAAACTGTTTTTT. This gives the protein CASSEIRGFHEKLFF.

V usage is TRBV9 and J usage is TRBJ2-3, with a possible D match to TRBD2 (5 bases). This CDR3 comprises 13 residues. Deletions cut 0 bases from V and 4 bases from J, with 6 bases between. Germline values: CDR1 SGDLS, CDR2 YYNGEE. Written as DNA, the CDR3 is TGTGCCAGCAGCGTAGCCGGGGCAGATACGCAGTATTTT. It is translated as CASSVAGADTQYF.

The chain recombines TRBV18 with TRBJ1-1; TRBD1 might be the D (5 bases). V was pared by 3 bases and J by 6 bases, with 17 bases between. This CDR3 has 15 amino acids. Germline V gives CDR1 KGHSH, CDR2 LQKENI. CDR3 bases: TGTGCCAGCTCACCGCAGAAGCAGGGATGGGCTGAAGCTTTCTTT. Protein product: CASSPQKQGWAEAFF.

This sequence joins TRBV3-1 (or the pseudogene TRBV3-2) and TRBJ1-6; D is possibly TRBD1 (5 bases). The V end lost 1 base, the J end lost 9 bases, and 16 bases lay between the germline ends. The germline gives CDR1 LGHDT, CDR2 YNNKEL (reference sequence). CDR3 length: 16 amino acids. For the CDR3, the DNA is TGTGCCAGCAGCCAAGTGGGGGGGGAATGGAGTTCACCCCTCCACTTT. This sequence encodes CASSQVGGEWSSPLHF.

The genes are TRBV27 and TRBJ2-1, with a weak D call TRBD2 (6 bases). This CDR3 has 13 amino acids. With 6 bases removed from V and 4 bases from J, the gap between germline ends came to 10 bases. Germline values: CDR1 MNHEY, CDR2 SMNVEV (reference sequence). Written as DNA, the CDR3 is TGTGCCAGCAGGCAGACTAGGTACAATGAGCAGTTCTTC. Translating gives CASRQTRYNEQFF.

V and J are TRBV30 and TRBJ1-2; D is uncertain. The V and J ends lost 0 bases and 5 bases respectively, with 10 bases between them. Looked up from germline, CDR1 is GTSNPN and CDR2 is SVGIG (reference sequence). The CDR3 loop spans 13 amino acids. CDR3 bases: TGTGCCTGGAGTGTGTCCAGTCGATATGGCTACACCTTC. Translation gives CAWSVSSRYGYTF.

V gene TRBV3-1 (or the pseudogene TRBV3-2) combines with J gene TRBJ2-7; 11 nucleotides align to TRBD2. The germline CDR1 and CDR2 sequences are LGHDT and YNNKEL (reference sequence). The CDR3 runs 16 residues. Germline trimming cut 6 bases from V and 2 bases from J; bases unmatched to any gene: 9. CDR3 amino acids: CASSPGLAAGPYEQYF. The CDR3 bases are TGTGCCAGCAGTCCGGGACTAGCGGCGGGCCCCTACGAGCAGTACTTC.

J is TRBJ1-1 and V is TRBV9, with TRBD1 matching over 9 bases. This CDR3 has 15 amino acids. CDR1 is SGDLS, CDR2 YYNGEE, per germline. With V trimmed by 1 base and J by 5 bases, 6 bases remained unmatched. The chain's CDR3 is CASSVQTGGRTEAFF. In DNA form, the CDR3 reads TGTGCCAGCAGCGTACAGACAGGGGGTCGGACTGAAGCTTTCTTT.

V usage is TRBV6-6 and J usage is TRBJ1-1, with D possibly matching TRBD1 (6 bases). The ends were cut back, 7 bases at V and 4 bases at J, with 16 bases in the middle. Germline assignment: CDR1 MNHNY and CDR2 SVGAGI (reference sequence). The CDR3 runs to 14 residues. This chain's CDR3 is CASTNEQGSTEAFF. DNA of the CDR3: TGTGCCAGCACCAACGAACAGGGTAGCACTGAAGCTTTCTTT.

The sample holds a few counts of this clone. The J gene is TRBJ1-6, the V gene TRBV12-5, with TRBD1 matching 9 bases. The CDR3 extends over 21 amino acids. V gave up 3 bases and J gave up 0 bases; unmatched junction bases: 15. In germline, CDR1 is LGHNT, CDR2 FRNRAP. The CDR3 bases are TGTGCTAGTGGTTTTTCCCCCTCCCTCTGGGACAGGGCCTCCTATAATTCACCCCTCCACTTT. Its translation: CASGFSPSLWDRASYNSPLHF.

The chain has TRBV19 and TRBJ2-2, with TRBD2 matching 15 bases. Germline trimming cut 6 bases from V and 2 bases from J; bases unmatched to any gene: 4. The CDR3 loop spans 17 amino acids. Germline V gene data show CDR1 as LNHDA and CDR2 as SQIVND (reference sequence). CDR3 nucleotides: TGTGCCAGTAGACGGACTAGCGGGGGGGATAACACCGGGGAGCTGTTTTTT. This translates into CASRRTSGGDNTGELFF. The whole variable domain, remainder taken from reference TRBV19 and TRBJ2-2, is DGGITQSPKYLFRKEGQNVTLSCEQNLNHDAMYWYRQDPGQGLRLIYYSQIVNDFQKGDIAEGYSVSREKKESFPLTVTSAQKNPTAFYLCASRRTSGGDNTGELFFGEGSRLTVL.

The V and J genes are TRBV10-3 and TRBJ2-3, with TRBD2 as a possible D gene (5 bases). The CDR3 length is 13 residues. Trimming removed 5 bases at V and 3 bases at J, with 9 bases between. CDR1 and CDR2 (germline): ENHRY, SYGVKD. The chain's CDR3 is CAISLLGTDTQYF. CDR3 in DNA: TGTGCCATCAGTCTACTAGGGACAGATACGCAGTATTTT.

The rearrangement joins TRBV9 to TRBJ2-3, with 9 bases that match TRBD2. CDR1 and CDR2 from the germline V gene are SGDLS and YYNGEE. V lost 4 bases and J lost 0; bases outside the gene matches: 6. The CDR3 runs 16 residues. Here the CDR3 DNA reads TGTGCCAGCAGCCCCGGACTAGCGTTTAGCACAGATACGCAGTATTTT. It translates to CASSPGLAFSTDTQYF. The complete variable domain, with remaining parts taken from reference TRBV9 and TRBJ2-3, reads DSGVTQTPKHLITATGQRVTLRCSPRSGDLSVYWYQQSLDQGLQFLIQYYNGEERAKGNILERFSAQQFPDLHSELNLSSLELGDSALYFCASSPGLAFSTDTQYFGPGTRLTVL.

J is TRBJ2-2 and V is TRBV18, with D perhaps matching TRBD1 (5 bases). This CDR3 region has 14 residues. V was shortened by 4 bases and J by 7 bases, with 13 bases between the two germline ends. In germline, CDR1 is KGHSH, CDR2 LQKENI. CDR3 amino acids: CASSLRQGHGELFF. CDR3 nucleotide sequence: TGTGCCAGCTCACTCCGCCAGGGTCACGGGGAGCTGTTTTTT.

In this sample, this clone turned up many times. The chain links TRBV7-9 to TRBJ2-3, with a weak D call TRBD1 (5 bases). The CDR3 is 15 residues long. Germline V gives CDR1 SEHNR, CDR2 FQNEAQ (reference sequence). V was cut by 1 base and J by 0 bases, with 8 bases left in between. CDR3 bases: TGTGCCAGCAGCTTAGTGGCAGGGAGCACAGATACGCAGTATTTT. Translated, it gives CASSLVAGSTDTQYF.

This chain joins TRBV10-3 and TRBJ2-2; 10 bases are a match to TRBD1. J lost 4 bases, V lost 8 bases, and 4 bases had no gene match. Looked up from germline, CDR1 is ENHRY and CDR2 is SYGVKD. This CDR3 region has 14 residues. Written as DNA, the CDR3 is TGTGCCATCGGGACAGGGGTGGTCACCGGGGAGCTGTTTTTT. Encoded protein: CAIGTGVVTGELFF.

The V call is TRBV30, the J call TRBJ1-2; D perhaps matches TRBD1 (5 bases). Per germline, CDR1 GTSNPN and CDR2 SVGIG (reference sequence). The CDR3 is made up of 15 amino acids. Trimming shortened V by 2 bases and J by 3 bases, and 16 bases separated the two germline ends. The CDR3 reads CAWSLRGYSDYGYTF. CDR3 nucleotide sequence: TGTGCCTGGAGTCTTAGGGGTTATTCCGACTATGGCTACACCTTC.

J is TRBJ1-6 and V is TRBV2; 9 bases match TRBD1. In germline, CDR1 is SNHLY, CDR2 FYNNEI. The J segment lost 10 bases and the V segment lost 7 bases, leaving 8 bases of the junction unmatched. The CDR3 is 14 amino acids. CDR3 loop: CASTSGQGRSPLHF. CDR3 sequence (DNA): TGTGCCAGCACCTCGGGACAGGGTCGCTCACCCCTCCACTTT.

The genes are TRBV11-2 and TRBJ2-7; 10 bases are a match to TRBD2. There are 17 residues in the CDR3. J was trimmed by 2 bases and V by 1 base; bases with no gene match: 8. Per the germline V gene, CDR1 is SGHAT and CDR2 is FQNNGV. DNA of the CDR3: TGTGCCAGCAGCTTAGTTCGTGGCCTAGCGGGGGCCTACGAGCAGTACTTC. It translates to CASSLVRGLAGAYEQYF.

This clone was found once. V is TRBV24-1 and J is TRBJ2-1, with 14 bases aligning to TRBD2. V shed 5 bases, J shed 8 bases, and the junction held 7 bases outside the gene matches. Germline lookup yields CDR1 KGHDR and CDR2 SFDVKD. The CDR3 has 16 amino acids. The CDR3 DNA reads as TGTGCCACCAGTGCCCGACTAGCGGGGGGGTGGGATGAGCAGTTCTTC. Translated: CATSARLAGGWDEQFF.

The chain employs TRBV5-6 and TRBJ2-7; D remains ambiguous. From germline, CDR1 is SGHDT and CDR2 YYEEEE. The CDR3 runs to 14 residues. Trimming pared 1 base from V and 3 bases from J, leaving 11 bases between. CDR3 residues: CASSLSLRIYEQYF. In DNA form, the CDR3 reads TGTGCCAGCAGCTTGTCTCTGAGAATCTACGAGCAGTACTTC.